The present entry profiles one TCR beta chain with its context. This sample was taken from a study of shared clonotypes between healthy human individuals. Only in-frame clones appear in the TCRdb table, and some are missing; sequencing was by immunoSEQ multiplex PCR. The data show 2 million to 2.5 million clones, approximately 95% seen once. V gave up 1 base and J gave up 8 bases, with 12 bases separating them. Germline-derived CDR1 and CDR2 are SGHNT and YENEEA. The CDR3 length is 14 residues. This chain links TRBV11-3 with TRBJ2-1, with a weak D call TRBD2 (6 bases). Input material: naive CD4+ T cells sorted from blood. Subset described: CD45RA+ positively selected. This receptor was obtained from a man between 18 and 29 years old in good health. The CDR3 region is CASSLGTGVDEQFF. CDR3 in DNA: TGTGCCAGCAGCTTAGGAACGGGAGTGGATGAGCAGTTCTTC.